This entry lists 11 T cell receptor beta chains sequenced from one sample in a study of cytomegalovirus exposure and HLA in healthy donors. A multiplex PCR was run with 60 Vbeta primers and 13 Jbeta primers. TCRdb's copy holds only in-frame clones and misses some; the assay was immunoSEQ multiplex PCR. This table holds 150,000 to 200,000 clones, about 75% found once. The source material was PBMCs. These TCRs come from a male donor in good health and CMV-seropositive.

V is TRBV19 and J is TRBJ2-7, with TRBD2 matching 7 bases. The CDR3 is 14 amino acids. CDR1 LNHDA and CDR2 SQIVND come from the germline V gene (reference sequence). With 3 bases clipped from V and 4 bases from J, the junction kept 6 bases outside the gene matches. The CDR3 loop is CASSIGGGGYEQYF. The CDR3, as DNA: TGTGCCAGTAGTATCGGCGGGGGAGGGTACGAGCAGTACTTC.

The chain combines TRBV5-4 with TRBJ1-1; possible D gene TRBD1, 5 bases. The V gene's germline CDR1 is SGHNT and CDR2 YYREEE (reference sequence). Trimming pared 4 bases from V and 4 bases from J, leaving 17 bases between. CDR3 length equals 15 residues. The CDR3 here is CASSPGGFSGTEAFF. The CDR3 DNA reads TGTGCCAGCAGCCCCGGGGGGTTTTCGGGCACTGAAGCTTTCTTT.

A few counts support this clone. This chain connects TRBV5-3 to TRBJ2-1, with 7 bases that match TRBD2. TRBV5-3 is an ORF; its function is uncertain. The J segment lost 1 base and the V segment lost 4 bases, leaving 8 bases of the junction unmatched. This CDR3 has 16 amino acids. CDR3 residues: CARSLGGTESYNEQFF. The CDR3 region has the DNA TGTGCCAGAAGCCTCGGGGGGACTGAATCCTACAATGAGCAGTTCTTC.

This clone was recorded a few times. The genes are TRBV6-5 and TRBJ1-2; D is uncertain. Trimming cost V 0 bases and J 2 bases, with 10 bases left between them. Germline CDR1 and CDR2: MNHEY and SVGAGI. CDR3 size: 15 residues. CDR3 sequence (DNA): TGTGCCAGCAGTTACTCACTCGGGATGAACTATGGCTACACCTTC. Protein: CASSYSLGMNYGYTF.

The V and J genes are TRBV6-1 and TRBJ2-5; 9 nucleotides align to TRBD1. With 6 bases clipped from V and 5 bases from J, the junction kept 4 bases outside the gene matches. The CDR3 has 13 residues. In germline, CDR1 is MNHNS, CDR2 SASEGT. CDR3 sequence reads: CASRDRGLETQYF. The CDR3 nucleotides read TGTGCCAGCAGGGACAGGGGTCTTGAGACCCAGTACTTC.

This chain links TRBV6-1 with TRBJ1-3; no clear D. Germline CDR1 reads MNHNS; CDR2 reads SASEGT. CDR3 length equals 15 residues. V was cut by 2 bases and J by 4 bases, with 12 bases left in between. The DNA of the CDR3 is TGTGCCAGCAGTGAAAGTGAGACAAGGGGAAACACCATATATTTT. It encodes CASSESETRGNTIYF.

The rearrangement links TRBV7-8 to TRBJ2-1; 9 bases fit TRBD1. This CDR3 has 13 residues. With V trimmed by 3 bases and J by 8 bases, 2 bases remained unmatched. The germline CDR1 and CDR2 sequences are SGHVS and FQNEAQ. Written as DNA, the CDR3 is TGTGCCAGCAGCTTGGACAGGGGCCATGAGCAGTTCTTC. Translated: CASSLDRGHEQFF.

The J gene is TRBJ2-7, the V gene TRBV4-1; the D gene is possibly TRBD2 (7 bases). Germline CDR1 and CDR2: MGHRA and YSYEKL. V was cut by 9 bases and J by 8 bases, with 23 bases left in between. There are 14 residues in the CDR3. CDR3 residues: CASKQGGGSGQQYF. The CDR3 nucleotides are TGCGCCAGTAAACAGGGAGGGGGGAGCGGACAGCAGTACTTC.

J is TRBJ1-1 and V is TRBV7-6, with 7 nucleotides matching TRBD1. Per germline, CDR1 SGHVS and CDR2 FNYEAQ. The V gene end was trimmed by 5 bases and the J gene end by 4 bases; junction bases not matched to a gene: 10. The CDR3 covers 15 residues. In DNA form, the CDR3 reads TGTGCCAGCAGCGCTCCGGGACAGTTAAGCACTGAAGCTTTCTTT. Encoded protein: CASSAPGQLSTEAFF.

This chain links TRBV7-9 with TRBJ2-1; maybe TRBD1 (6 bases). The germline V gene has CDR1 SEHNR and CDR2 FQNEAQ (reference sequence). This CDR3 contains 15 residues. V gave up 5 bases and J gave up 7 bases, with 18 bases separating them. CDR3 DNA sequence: TGTGCCAGCAGCCCCCCCGGGACAAGCCGGAATGAGCAGTTCTTC. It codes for CASSPPGTSRNEQFF.

The CDR3 DNA is TGTGCCAGCAGCGGCGACAGGGTCAACTATGGCTACACCTTC. Residues: CASSGDRVNYGYTF. This chain connects TRBV6-5 to TRBJ1-2, with 7 nucleotides matching TRBD1. Per the germline V gene, CDR1 is MNHEY and CDR2 is SVGAGI. The CDR3 is made up of 14 amino acids. The V segment lost 6 bases and the J segment 2 bases; nucleotides outside the gene matches: 6.